Listed below are T cell receptor beta chains from one sample, sequenced in a study of blood T cells in healthy people across ages. MiXCR was run by TCRdb on the 5' RACE reads, yielding one entry per CDR3 protein. The data show roughly 2 million distinct CDR3 sequences, roughly 50% seen once. Sequencing used blood. The receptors come from a woman in her thirties or forties in good health. CDR3s leave out the opening cysteine and the closing phenylalanine or tryptophan. A D gene is named only where the DNA matches it firmly.

V	D	J	CDR3
TRBV10-3	.	TRBJ2-1	AISDASSSYNEQF
TRBV20-1	TRBD2	.	RLPLAGDVYEQY
TRBV9	.	TRBJ2-3	ASSFHRTSTDTQY
TRBV20-1	.	TRBJ2-4	SARGQEAGQY
TRBV6-5	.	TRBJ2-7	ASSYLGSKSYEQY
TRBV27	TRBD1	TRBJ1-2	ASSFWTGFNYGYT
TRBV28	.	TRBJ2-7	ASSPTDGYSYEQY
TRBV3-1	.	TRBJ2-7	ASSRAAYYEQY
TRBV7-9	TRBD1	TRBJ2-4	ASSRWTGDIGNIQY
TRBV11-2	TRBD2	TRBJ2-1	ASSLDPGGGVNEQF
TRBV7-2	.	TRBJ2-1	ASSPDRPSGEQF
TRBV25-1	.	TRBJ1-4	ASSDFSGDGEKLF
TRBV6-5	TRBD1	TRBJ2-5	ASTHVGTGVGHEQY
TRBV5-1	TRBD2	TRBJ2-3	ASSFPLGTSGDTQY
TRBV9	.	TRBJ1-1	ASSWSPERDTEAF
TRBV6-2/TRBV6-3	TRBD2	TRBJ2-1	ASKILASSYNEQF
TRBV21-1	.	TRBJ1-2	ASSKAVGTVNYGYT
TRBV9	TRBD2	TRBJ2-1	ASSVERGGLYEQF
TRBV5-6	TRBD2	TRBJ2-3	ASSFPTSGVSDTQY
TRBV28	TRBD1	TRBJ1-4	ASSLPGQGDEKLF
TRBV14	TRBD2	TRBJ2-1	ASSRMAGGETQF
TRBV4-1	TRBD1	TRBJ2-4	ATQRDPNMGQLFGQY
TRBV11-2	TRBD1	.	ASSSPKGTGISSEQY
TRBV6-1	.	TRBJ2-7	ASSGVGLSYEQY
TRBV7-8	.	TRBJ2-3	ASSSPRGITDTQY
TRBV6-5	.	TRBJ1-2	ASSHQGGYT
TRBV28	.	TRBJ2-3	ASQFPSTDTQY
TRBV6-6	TRBD1	TRBJ1-1	ASSPYSNRGRTEAF
TRBV20-1	TRBD2	TRBJ2-7	SARDLLRLAETYEQY
TRBV20-1	.	TRBJ1-2	SARDTAYGYT